This TCR beta chain was recorded in a study of T cells in tuberculosis. Study as a whole: CD1B tetramers identified T cells specific for mycobacterial lipid GMM.

Overall study findings and caveats: GMM-specific TCRs were nearer to active tuberculosis alpha repertoires, suggesting expansion.

The CDR3 spans 13 residues. Germline assignment: CDR1 MGHDK and CDR2 SYGVNS. The ends were cut back, 3 bases at V and 5 bases at J, with 10 bases in the middle. On this clone itself: The antigen is not known.

Data came from immunoSEQ multiplex PCR; TCRdb stores just in-frame clones and leaves some out. The sample has about 32,000 clones, 94% seen once. This sequence was found in a donor aged 10-35 years with latent tuberculosis or without tuberculosis infection. The sample consisted of PBMCs. The chain couples TRBV25-1 to TRBJ1-2, with D maybe TRBD1 (6 bases). Written as DNA, the CDR3 is TGTGCCAGCAGTGACAGGGGACCTTATGGCTACACCTTC. Encoded protein: CASSDRGPYGYTF.